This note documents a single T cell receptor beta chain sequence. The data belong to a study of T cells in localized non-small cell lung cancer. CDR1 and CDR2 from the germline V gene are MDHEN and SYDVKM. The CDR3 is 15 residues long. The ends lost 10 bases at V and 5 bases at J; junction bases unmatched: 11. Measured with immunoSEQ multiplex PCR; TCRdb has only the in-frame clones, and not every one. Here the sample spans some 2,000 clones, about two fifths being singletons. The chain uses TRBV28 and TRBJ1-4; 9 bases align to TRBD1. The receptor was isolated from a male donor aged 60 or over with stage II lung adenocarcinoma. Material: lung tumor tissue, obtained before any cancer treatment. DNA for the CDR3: TGTGCCACCAATCCACTCGGGACAGGGAATGAAAAACTGTTTTTT. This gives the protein CATNPLGTGNEKLFF.